This is a list of T cell receptor beta chains from one sample in a study of T cell responses to AZD1222 COVID-19 vaccine. Libraries were prepared by immunoSEQ multiplex PCR; TCRdb keeps only in-frame clonotypes and omits some of them. Altogether roughly 120,000 clones are present, roughly nine tenths being singletons, with the ten largest covering 1.5% to 2%. This specimen consisted of peripheral blood, obtained 28 days after the second AZD1222 dose. The receptors derive from an adult who received the AZD1222 COVID-19 vaccine. The CDR3 runs from the conserved cysteine through the conserved F or W. Fields, in order: V gene, D gene, J gene, clone size, CDR3 DNA, CDR3 protein. The D gene is left open where the match is weak. The size entry is marked missing in some rows and otherwise reads once, few, many or a size class.

v_gene: TRBV6-1
d_gene: TRBD2
j_gene: TRBJ2-7
abundance: -
CDR3nt: TGTGCCAGCAGTGGTGGGACTAGCGGGAGAACATACTACGAGCAGTACTTC
CDR3aa: CASSGGTSGRTYYEQYF

v_gene: TRBV5-1
d_gene: -
j_gene: TRBJ2-7
abundance: -
CDR3nt: TGCGCCAGCAGCTTGGATGGTCGGAGTTCTCGAGAGCAGTACTTC
CDR3aa: CASSLDGRSSREQYF

v_gene: TRBV6-4
d_gene: -
j_gene: TRBJ2-3
abundance: -
CDR3nt: TGTGCCAGCAGTGTAGTGGATACGCAGTATTTT
CDR3aa: CASSVVDTQYF

v_gene: TRBV28
d_gene: TRBD2
j_gene: TRBJ2-1
abundance: few
CDR3nt: TGTGCCAGCAGTACCCGCGTGGCTAGCGGACTATACAATGAGCAGTTCTTC
CDR3aa: CASSTRVASGLYNEQFF

v_gene: TRBV6-5
d_gene: TRBD2
j_gene: TRBJ2-3
abundance: -
CDR3nt: TGTGCCAGCAATCAGCGGGGGAGCACAGATACGCAGTATTTT
CDR3aa: CASNQRGSTDTQYF

v_gene: TRBV28
d_gene: -
j_gene: TRBJ2-3
abundance: -
CDR3nt: TGTGCCAGCAGTTTAACAGGGCGGGTCTCAGATACGCAGTATTTT
CDR3aa: CASSLTGRVSDTQYF

v_gene: TRBV6-5
d_gene: -
j_gene: TRBJ1-5
abundance: few
CDR3nt: TGTGCCAGCAACAACGACGGTAGCAATCAGCCCCAGCATTTT
CDR3aa: CASNNDGSNQPQHF

v_gene: TRBV5-1
d_gene: -
j_gene: TRBJ1-2
abundance: -
CDR3nt: TGCGCCAGCAGCTTGGGACTTCAGAGGGATGGCTACACCTTC
CDR3aa: CASSLGLQRDGYTF

v_gene: TRBV18
d_gene: -
j_gene: TRBJ2-3
abundance: few
CDR3nt: TGTGCCAGCTCACCTAGGTCAAGGGTAAGCAGGACAGATACGCAGTATTTT
CDR3aa: CASSPRSRVSRTDTQYF

v_gene: TRBV19
d_gene: TRBD1
j_gene: TRBJ1-2
abundance: once
CDR3nt: TGTGCCAGTAGTAAACACAGGGGGCAACTGGTCTATGGCTACACCTTC
CDR3aa: CASSKHRGQLVYGYTF

v_gene: TRBV9
d_gene: -
j_gene: TRBJ1-2
abundance: once
CDR3nt: TGTGCCAGCAGCCTAAGACAGGTTGGAGGCTACACCTTC
CDR3aa: CASSLRQVGGYTF

v_gene: TRBV12-3/TRBV12-4
d_gene: -
j_gene: TRBJ1-4
abundance: -
CDR3nt: TGTGCCAGCAGGGACCAAAATGAAAAACTGTTTTTT
CDR3aa: CASRDQNEKLFF

v_gene: TRBV3-1/TRBV3-2
d_gene: -
j_gene: TRBJ1-2
abundance: -
CDR3nt: TGTGCCAGCAGCCAAGGGACGTCCGCGGACTATGGCTACACCTTC
CDR3aa: CASSQGTSADYGYTF

v_gene: TRBV27
d_gene: TRBD1
j_gene: TRBJ1-6
abundance: -
CDR3nt: TGTGCCAGCAGTATCACAGGGGTTGATTATTCACCCCTCCACTTT
CDR3aa: CASSITGVDYSPLHF

v_gene: TRBV14
d_gene: -
j_gene: TRBJ2-7
abundance: -
CDR3nt: TGTGCCAGCAGCCAAGCTACCCTCTACGAGCAGTACTTC
CDR3aa: CASSQATLYEQYF

v_gene: TRBV27
d_gene: TRBD2
j_gene: TRBJ2-5
abundance: -
CDR3nt: TGTGCCAGCAGTTTAGGTCTAGCGGGAGGGCCACCCCCAGAGACCCAGTACTTC
CDR3aa: CASSLGLAGGPPPETQYF

v_gene: TRBV7-3
d_gene: -
j_gene: TRBJ2-3
abundance: -
CDR3nt: TGTGCCAGCAGCTTAATGGCAGATACGCAGTATTTT
CDR3aa: CASSLMADTQYF

v_gene: TRBV30
d_gene: TRBD2
j_gene: TRBJ2-1
abundance: -
CDR3nt: TGTGCCTGGTCAAACCCCGGGCGGGAGAGAGGAGAGCAGTTCTTC
CDR3aa: CAWSNPGRERGEQFF

v_gene: TRBV5-6
d_gene: TRBD1
j_gene: TRBJ1-6
abundance: -
CDR3nt: TGTGCCAGCAGCTTGGGCCCCCCGACAGGGACCGGGAATTCACCCCTCCACTTT
CDR3aa: CASSLGPPTGTGNSPLHF

v_gene: TRBV27
d_gene: -
j_gene: TRBJ2-4
abundance: -
CDR3nt: TGTGCCAGCAGAGGGGGGACGGGTCTAGCCAAAAACATTCAGTACTTC
CDR3aa: CASRGGTGLAKNIQYF

v_gene: TRBV7-3
d_gene: TRBD2
j_gene: TRBJ2-1
abundance: -
CDR3nt: TGTGCCAGCAGCTCCGGACTAGCGGTTAGCTCCTACAATGAGCAGTTCTTC
CDR3aa: CASSSGLAVSSYNEQFF

v_gene: TRBV2
d_gene: TRBD1
j_gene: TRBJ1-6
abundance: few
CDR3nt: TGTGCCAGCAGTGAAGCGCTCAGGGGGAATTCACCCCTCCACTTT
CDR3aa: CASSEALRGNSPLHF

v_gene: TRBV6-4
d_gene: TRBD2
j_gene: TRBJ2-1
abundance: -
CDR3nt: TGTGCCAGCAGTGAGAGCGGGAGTGCCCCCAATGAGCAGTTCTTC
CDR3aa: CASSESGSAPNEQFF

v_gene: TRBV4-1
d_gene: TRBD1
j_gene: TRBJ2-1
abundance: -
CDR3nt: TGCGCCAGCAGCCAAGATACAGGGGGGAGATGGGACAATGAGCAGTTCTTC
CDR3aa: CASSQDTGGRWDNEQFF

v_gene: TRBV20-1
d_gene: -
j_gene: TRBJ2-3
abundance: -
CDR3nt: TGCAGTGCTAGTGGCGAGGTAGGGACAGATACGCAGTATTTT
CDR3aa: CSASGEVGTDTQYF

v_gene: TRBV1
d_gene: -
j_gene: TRBJ1-1
abundance: -
CDR3nt: TGCACCAGCAGCCAAGATTCCCCAGGGGGAAAGAACACTGAAGCTTTCTTT
CDR3aa: CTSSQDSPGGKNTEAFF

v_gene: TRBV6-4
d_gene: TRBD2
j_gene: TRBJ2-1
abundance: -
CDR3nt: TGTGCCAGCAGTGATGCGACTAGCGGGGTAGATGAGCAGTTCTTC
CDR3aa: CASSDATSGVDEQFF

v_gene: TRBV7-2
d_gene: TRBD2
j_gene: TRBJ2-3
abundance: -
CDR3nt: TGTGCCAGCAGCTTAGTCAGGGCGGGAGGCTCAGATACGCAGTATTTT
CDR3aa: CASSLVRAGGSDTQYF

v_gene: TRBV28
d_gene: -
j_gene: TRBJ1-5
abundance: once
CDR3nt: TGTGCCAGCAGTTTATTGGGGGGAGTACAGCCCCAGCATTTT
CDR3aa: CASSLLGGVQPQHF

v_gene: TRBV18
d_gene: -
j_gene: TRBJ1-2
abundance: -
CDR3nt: TGTGCCAGCTCCTCTGAGAGGGGTAGTGGCTACACCTTC
CDR3aa: CASSSERGSGYTF

v_gene: TRBV28
d_gene: -
j_gene: TRBJ2-1
abundance: once
CDR3nt: TGTGCCAGCAGCTCTACTGAGCAGTTCTTC
CDR3aa: CASSSTEQFF

v_gene: TRBV19
d_gene: -
j_gene: TRBJ2-7
abundance: -
CDR3nt: TGTGCCAGTAGTATAACAGGTTCAGGAAACCACGAGCAGTACTTC
CDR3aa: CASSITGSGNHEQYF

v_gene: TRBV29-1
d_gene: -
j_gene: TRBJ1-2
abundance: -
CDR3nt: TGCAGCGTTGAAGTGGAGGGGGGCTATGGCTACACCTTC
CDR3aa: CSVEVEGGYGYTF

v_gene: TRBV28
d_gene: -
j_gene: TRBJ1-1
abundance: -
CDR3nt: TGTGCCAGCGGGGGATTTCTAACTGAAGCTTTCTTT
CDR3aa: CASGGFLTEAFF

v_gene: TRBV5-1
d_gene: -
j_gene: TRBJ2-1
abundance: -
CDR3nt: TGCGCCAGCAGCCCGGACTCTTACTCCTACAATGAGCAGTTCTTC
CDR3aa: CASSPDSYSYNEQFF

v_gene: TRBV15
d_gene: TRBD1
j_gene: TRBJ2-1
abundance: -
CDR3nt: TGTGCCACCAGCAACGGACAGGAGATCAATGAGCAGTTCTTC
CDR3aa: CATSNGQEINEQFF

v_gene: TRBV7-7
d_gene: TRBD2
j_gene: TRBJ2-5
abundance: -
CDR3nt: TGTGCTAGCAGCTTGAGCGGGATCGGGGAGACCCAGTACTTC
CDR3aa: CASSLSGIGETQYF

v_gene: TRBV18
d_gene: -
j_gene: TRBJ2-7
abundance: -
CDR3nt: TGTGCCAGCTCACTAAATTCAGAGGGAAATTCGGACGAGCAGTACTTC
CDR3aa: CASSLNSEGNSDEQYF

v_gene: TRBV10-3
d_gene: TRBD1
j_gene: TRBJ2-7
abundance: -
CDR3nt: TGTGCCATCAGGGGACAGAACTACGAGCAGTACTTC
CDR3aa: CAIRGQNYEQYF

v_gene: TRBV29-1
d_gene: -
j_gene: TRBJ2-7
abundance: -
CDR3nt: TGCAGCGTTGAAGTGCGTAGGGCCGAGCAGTACTTC
CDR3aa: CSVEVRRAEQYF

v_gene: TRBV4-1
d_gene: -
j_gene: TRBJ2-3
abundance: -
CDR3nt: TGCGCCAGCAGCCAAGACCCACCACCCGAGGGCGGCCTCACAGATACGCAGTATTTT
CDR3aa: CASSQDPPPEGGLTDTQYF

v_gene: TRBV6-6
d_gene: TRBD1
j_gene: TRBJ1-2
abundance: -
CDR3nt: TGTGCCAGCAGTCAACAGGGGGCTAATGGCTACACCTTC
CDR3aa: CASSQQGANGYTF

v_gene: TRBV7-9
d_gene: -
j_gene: TRBJ2-3
abundance: once
CDR3nt: TGTGCCAGCAGCAAAGGGGCTACACCTTGGGGCGATACGCAGTATTTT
CDR3aa: CASSKGATPWGDTQYF

v_gene: TRBV11-3
d_gene: TRBD1
j_gene: TRBJ1-4
abundance: -
CDR3nt: TGTGCCAGCAGGCCTACTCGGGACAGAGGCCTGTTTTTT
CDR3aa: CASRPTRDRGLFF

v_gene: TRBV9
d_gene: TRBD1
j_gene: TRBJ2-7
abundance: -
CDR3nt: TGTGCCAGCAGCATAGGACAGGGGTCCCCCTACGAGCAGTACTTC
CDR3aa: CASSIGQGSPYEQYF

v_gene: TRBV7-3
d_gene: TRBD1
j_gene: TRBJ1-1
abundance: -
CDR3nt: TGTGCCAGCAGCTTGGACAGGGGGGGAACTGAAGCTTTCTTT
CDR3aa: CASSLDRGGTEAFF

v_gene: TRBV5-6
d_gene: -
j_gene: TRBJ2-7
abundance: once
CDR3nt: TGTGCCAGCAGCGGATTGGACACCTCCTACGAGCAGTACTTC
CDR3aa: CASSGLDTSYEQYF

v_gene: TRBV3-1/TRBV3-2
d_gene: TRBD2
j_gene: TRBJ2-1
abundance: -
CDR3nt: TGTGCCAGCAGCCAAGAGAGGGCTAGCGGGATCTACAATGAGCAGTTCTTC
CDR3aa: CASSQERASGIYNEQFF

v_gene: TRBV30
d_gene: -
j_gene: TRBJ1-5
abundance: -
CDR3nt: TGTGCCTGGAATGCGGTAGGTAATCAGCCCCAGCATTTT
CDR3aa: CAWNAVGNQPQHF

v_gene: TRBV18
d_gene: TRBD1
j_gene: TRBJ1-5
abundance: -
CDR3nt: TGTGCCAGCTCACCGACAGGGGATAATCAGCCCCAGCATTTT
CDR3aa: CASSPTGDNQPQHF

v_gene: TRBV19
d_gene: -
j_gene: TRBJ1-5
abundance: -
CDR3nt: TGTGCCAGTAGTCCTCGGACGCTGAATCAGCCCCAGCATTTT
CDR3aa: CASSPRTLNQPQHF